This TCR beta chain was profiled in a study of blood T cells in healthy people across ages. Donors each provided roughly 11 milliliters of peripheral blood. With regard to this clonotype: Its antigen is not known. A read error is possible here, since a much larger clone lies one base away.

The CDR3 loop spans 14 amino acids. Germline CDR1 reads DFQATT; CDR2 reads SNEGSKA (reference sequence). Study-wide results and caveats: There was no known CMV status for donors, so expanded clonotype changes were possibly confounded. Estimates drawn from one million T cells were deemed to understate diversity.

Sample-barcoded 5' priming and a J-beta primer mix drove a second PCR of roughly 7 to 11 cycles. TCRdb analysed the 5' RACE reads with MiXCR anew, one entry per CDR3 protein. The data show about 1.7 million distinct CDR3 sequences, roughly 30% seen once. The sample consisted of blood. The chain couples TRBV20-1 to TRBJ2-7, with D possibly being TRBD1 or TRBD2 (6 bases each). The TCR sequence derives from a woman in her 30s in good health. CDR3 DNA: TGCGGTGCTAGAGATCGGGGGCGGTCCTACGAGCAGTACTTC. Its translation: CGARDRGRSYEQYF.